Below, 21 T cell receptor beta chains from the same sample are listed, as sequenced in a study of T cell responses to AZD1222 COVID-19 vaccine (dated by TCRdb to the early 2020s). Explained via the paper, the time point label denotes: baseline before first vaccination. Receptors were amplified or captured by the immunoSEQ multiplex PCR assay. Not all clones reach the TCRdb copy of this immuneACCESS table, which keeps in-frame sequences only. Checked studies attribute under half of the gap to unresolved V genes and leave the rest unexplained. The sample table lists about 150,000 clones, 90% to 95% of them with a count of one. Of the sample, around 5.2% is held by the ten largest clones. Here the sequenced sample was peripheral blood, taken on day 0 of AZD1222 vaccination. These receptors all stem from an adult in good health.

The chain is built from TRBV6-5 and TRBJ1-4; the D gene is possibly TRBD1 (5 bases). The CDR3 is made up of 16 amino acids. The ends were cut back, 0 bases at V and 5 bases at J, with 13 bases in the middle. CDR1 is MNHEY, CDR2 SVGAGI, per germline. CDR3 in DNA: TGTGCCAGCAGTTACTCCCCCGGGGGAAGGAATGAAAAACTGTTTTTT. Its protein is CASSYSPGGRNEKLFF.

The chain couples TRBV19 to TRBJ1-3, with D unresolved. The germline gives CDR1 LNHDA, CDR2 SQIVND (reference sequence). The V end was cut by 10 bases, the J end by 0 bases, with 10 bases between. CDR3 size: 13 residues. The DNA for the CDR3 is TGTGCCATCGAGAATACCTCTGGAAACACCATATATTTT. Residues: CAIENTSGNTIYF.

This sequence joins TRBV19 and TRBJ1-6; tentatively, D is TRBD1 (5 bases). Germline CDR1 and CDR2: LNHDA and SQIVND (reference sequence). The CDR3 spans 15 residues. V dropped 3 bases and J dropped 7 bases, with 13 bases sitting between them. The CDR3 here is CASSILGGINSPLHF. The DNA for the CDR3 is TGTGCCAGTAGTATCCTCGGGGGGATAAATTCACCCCTCCACTTT.

CDR3 amino acids: CASRTQGPDGGYTF. The DNA for the CDR3 is TGTGCCAGTAGAACTCAGGGGCCTGACGGCGGCTACACCTTC. The genes are TRBV19 and TRBJ1-2; a possible D gene is TRBD1 (6 bases). CDR1 and CDR2 from the germline V gene are LNHDA and SQIVND (reference sequence). This CDR3 is 14 amino acids long. V lost 6 bases to trimming and J lost 8 bases, with 19 bases between them.

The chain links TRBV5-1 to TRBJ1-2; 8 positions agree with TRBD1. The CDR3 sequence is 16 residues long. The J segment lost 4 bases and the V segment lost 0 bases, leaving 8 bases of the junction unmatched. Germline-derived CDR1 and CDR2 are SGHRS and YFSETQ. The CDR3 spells CASSLDGQGIPYGYTF. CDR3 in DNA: TGCGCCAGCAGCTTGGACGGACAGGGTATCCCCTATGGCTACACCTTC.

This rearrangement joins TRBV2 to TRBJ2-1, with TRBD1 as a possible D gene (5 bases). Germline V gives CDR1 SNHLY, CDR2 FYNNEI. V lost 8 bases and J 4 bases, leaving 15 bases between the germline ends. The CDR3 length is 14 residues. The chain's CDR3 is CASVEQEGYNEQFF. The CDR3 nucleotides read TGTGCCAGCGTGGAACAGGAAGGGTACAATGAGCAGTTCTTC.

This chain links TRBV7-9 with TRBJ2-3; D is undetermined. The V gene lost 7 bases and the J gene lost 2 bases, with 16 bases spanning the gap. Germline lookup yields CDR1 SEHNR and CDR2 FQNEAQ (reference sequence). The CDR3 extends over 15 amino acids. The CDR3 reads CASNQLDGYTDTQYF. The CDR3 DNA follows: TGTGCCAGCAACCAACTGGACGGTTACACAGATACGCAGTATTTT.

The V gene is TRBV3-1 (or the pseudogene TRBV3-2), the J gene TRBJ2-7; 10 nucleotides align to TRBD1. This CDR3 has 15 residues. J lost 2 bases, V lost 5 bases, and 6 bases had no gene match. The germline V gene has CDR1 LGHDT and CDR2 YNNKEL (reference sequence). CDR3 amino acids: CASSFRDRGTYEQYF. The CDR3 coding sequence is TGTGCCAGCAGCTTCCGGGACAGGGGTACCTACGAGCAGTACTTC.

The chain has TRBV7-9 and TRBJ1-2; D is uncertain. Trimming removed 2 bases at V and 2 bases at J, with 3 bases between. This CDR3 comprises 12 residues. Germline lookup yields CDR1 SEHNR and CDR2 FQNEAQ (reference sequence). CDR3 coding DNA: TGTGCCAGCAGCTTAACGAACTATGGCTACACCTTC. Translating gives CASSLTNYGYTF. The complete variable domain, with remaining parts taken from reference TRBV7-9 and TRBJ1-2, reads DTGVSQNPRHKITKRGQNVTFRCDPISEHNRLYWYRQTLGQGPEFLTYFQNEAQLEKSRLLSDRFSAERPKGSFSTLEIQRTEQGDSAMYLCASSLTNYGYTFGSGTRLTVV.

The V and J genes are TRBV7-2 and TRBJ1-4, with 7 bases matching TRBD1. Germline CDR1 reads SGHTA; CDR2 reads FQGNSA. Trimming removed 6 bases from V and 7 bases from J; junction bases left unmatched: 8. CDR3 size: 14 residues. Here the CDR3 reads CASSLRTGVEKLFF. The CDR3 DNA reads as TGTGCCAGCAGTCTACGAACAGGGGTTGAAAAACTGTTTTTT.

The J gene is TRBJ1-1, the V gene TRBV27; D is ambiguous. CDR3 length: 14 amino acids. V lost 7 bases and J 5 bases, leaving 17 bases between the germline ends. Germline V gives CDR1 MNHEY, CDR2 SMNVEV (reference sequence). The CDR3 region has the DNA TGTGCCAGCAAGGAAGATAGCGGGTTAACTGAAGCTTTCTTT. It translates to CASKEDSGLTEAFF.

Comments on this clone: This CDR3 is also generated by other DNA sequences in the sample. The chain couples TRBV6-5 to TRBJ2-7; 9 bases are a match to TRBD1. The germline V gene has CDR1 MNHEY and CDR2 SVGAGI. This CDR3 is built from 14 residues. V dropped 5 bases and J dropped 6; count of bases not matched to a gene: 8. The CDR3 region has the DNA TGTGCCAGCAGTCTCCGGGACAGGGCGTCCGAGCAGTACTTC. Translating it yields CASSLRDRASEQYF.

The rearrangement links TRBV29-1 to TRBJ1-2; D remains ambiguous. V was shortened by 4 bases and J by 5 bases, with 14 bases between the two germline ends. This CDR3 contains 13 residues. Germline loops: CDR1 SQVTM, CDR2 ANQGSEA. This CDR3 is CSVGEGRTYGYTF. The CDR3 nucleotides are TGCAGCGTTGGGGAGGGCAGAACTTATGGCTACACCTTC.

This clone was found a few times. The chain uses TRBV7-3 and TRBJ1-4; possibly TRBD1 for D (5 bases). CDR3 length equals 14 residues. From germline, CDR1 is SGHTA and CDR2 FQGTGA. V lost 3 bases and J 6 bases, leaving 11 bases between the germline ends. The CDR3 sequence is CASSFRGYDEKLFF. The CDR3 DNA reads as TGTGCCAGCAGCTTTCGGGGGTACGATGAAAAACTGTTTTTT.

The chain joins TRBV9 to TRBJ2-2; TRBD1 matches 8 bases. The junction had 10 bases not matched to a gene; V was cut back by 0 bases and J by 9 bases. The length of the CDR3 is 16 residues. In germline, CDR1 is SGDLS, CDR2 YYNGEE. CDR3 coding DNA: TGTGCCAGCAGCGTAGCGCGACAGGGGACCCTCCGGGAGCTGTTTTTT. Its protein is CASSVARQGTLRELFF.

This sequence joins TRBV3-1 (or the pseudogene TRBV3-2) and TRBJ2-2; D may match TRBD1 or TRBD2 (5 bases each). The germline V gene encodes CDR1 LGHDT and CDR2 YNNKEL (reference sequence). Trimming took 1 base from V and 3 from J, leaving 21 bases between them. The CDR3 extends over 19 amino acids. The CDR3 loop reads CASSQGQRGVGWDTGELFF. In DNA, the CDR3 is TGTGCCAGCAGCCAAGGGCAAAGGGGAGTCGGATGGGACACCGGGGAGCTGTTTTTT.

CDR3 loop: CASRINQDTEAFF. In nucleotides, the CDR3 is TGTGCCAGCAGGATAAATCAGGACACTGAAGCTTTCTTT. The chain uses TRBV12-3 or TRBV12-4 and TRBJ1-1; no clear D. Trimming stripped 6 bases from V and 3 bases from J, with 11 bases between. This CDR3 contains 13 residues.

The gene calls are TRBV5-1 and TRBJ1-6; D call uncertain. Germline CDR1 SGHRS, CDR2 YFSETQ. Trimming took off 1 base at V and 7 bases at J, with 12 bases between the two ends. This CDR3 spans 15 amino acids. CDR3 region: CASSLITAGNSPLHF. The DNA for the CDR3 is TGCGCCAGCAGCTTGATTACAGCGGGGAATTCACCCCTCCACTTT.

This chain's CDR3 is CSASLWGADNPYNEQFF. CDR3 in DNA: TGCAGTGCTAGTCTGTGGGGAGCGGATAATCCCTACAATGAGCAGTTCTTC. The chain combines TRBV20-1 with TRBJ2-1; the D gene is possibly TRBD2 (5 bases). The CDR3 contains 17 residues. CDR1 and CDR2 (germline): DFQATT, SNEGSKA (reference sequence). V was shortened by 3 bases and J by 2 bases, with 20 bases between the two germline ends.

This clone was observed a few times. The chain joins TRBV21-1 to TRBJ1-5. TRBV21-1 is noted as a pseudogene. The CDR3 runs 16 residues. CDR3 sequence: CASAGGNDIDNQPQHF. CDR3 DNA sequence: TGTGCCAGCGCCGGGGGGAATGATATCGACAATCAGCCCCAGCATTTT.

The CDR3 nucleotides read TGTGCCAGCAATCGACAGGGGGACACTGAAGCTTTCTTT. Its protein product is CASNRQGDTEAFF. The chain combines TRBV2 with TRBJ1-1; the match to TRBD1 covers 9 bases. The V gene's germline CDR1 is SNHLY and CDR2 FYNNEI. CDR3 size: 13 residues. V shed 7 bases, J shed 3 bases, and the junction held 3 bases outside the gene matches.